This TCR beta chain stems from a study of T cells in Graves' hyperthyroidism and ophthalmopathy. Template material for amplifying TCR beta CDR3 regions consisted of RNA transcripts. The HTBI primer set was used in a first-round RT-PCR of the TCR CDR3. TCRdb ran MiXCR on the multiplex PCR reads and lists one entry per CDR3 protein. Of fewer than 350,000 distinct CDR3 sequences listed, 15% to 20% are singletons. Findings and caveats of the study: The blood repertoire included most of the expanded thyroid clonotypes above 0.001.

As for this clonotype: Its matching antigen is unknown.

The TCR was taken from a woman aged 40 to 49 with Graves' ophthalmopathy. Sequenced: blood.

This CDR3 reads CASSIAGNYGYTF. CDR3 in DNA: TGTGCCAGCAGTATCGCGGGTAACTATGGCTACACCTTC. The V and J genes are TRBV12-3 or TRBV12-4 and TRBJ1-2, with no clear D. The CDR3 length is 13 residues. Trimming stripped 5 bases from V and 1 base from J, with 8 bases between.